Given below is one T cell receptor beta chain in context. Its matching antigen is unknown. Researchers made TCR beta libraries via UMI-labeled 5' RACE. TCRdb re-called the 5' RACE reads and gives one entry per CDR3 protein, without DNA. The sample table sets out fewer than 20,000 distinct CDR3 sequences. PBMC in the sample derive from buffy coats of healthy donors. The data derive from a study of human CD8 memory T cell subsets. Study outcomes and limitations: In contrast to effector memory cells, stem-like memory and precursor exhausted T cells had similarly high diversity.

Looked up from germline, CDR1 is SGHVS and CDR2 is FNYEAQ. The CDR3 extends over 14 amino acids. The TCR originated in a human donor in good health. Sequenced sample: CD8+ T cells from PBMCs. The chain has TRBV7-6 and TRBJ1-2; TCRdb lists TRBD1, though no DNA is available to test this call. The chain's CDR3 is CASSWVRVPRGYTF.